The present T cell receptor beta chain was sequenced within a study of cytomegalovirus exposure and HLA in healthy donors. Regarding the study as a whole: Cytomegalovirus-associated TCR beta chains were listed, numbering 164. Reports showed the classifier diagnosing cytomegalovirus status with high specificity and sensitivity.

Turning to this clone: Its antigen is undetermined.

TCRdb keeps only in-frame clones here, not all; method: immunoSEQ multiplex PCR. Of more than 200,000 clones in the sample, more than 85% were seen once. Germline CDR1 is SQVTM and CDR2 is ANQGSEA. V lost 5 bases and J lost 0; bases outside the gene matches: 4. CDR3 length equals 14 residues. The chain couples TRBV29-1 to TRBJ1-5; 7 nucleotides align to TRBD1. This TCR was sampled from a man between 18 and 35 years old in good health and CMV-seropositive. The specimen was PBMCs. The CDR3 DNA follows: TGCAGCGTTTCCGGGACAGCTAGCAATCAGCCCCAGCATTTT. Its translation is CSVSGTASNQPQHF.